The TCR beta chain under discussion was sequenced for a study of T-cell memory formation after mild COVID-19 (TCRdb year 2021). Looking at the study overall: TCR sequence clusters from the two donors were found to be largely donor specific. In two donors, T-cell clones that expanded and contracted after mild COVID-19 were tracked by sequencing TCRalpha and TCRbeta repertoires over time. Two young, previously healthy adult volunteers made up the cohort, one male and one female. What the work shows at the level of the full study, not this receptor alone: Contracting CD4+ clones appeared mostly in the CM and EM memory subsets, whereas CD8+ clones were enriched in EMRA. From day 15 to 85, contracting clones showed balanced CD4/CD8 phenotypes, whereas a second wave of clones that expanded from day 15 to 37 leaned towards CD4+. SARS-CoV-2 specificity of the second-wave clones peaking on day 37 was not confirmed. The detection of some responding clones in pre-infection memory suggests that pre-existing cross-reactive memory T cells joined the SARS-CoV-2 response. Only a couple of mild cases were covered by the study, and larger cohorts that include severe cases with pre-infection samples were considered necessary.

The data were produced on an Illumina NovaSeq 6000. TCRalpha and TCRbeta cDNA libraries were built by 5'RACE with constant-segment primers, adding sample barcodes and unique molecular identifiers. RNA was extracted from every sample with Trizol reagent. Amplification of the libraries took two PCR steps, and the second step added a second sample barcode plus Illumina TruSeq adapters. The libraries were sequenced on an Illumina NovaSeq using 2 x 150 bp paired-end reads. As for how the authors treated the data: The reads were demultiplexed and collapsed into UMI-guided consensus sequences using migec v1.2.7. Using mixcr v2.1.11, the UMI consensuses were aligned to TRA and TRB V and J templates and assembled into clonotypes. Clonotypes were classified as expanded or contracted when called significant by both edgeR and NoisET, with noise models trained on biological replicates. edgeR calls used a false discovery rate-adjusted p below 0.01 and a log2 fold-change threshold of 1. As an exploratory analysis of dynamics, max-normalized trajectories of the 1000 most abundant clonotypes were examined with PCA combined with hierarchical clustering. Separately sequenced CD4+ and CD8+ repertoires were used to assign the CD4 or CD8 phenotype of responding clones. TCRdb trimmed the raw reads at Q25, called clones with MiXCR and kept productive beta chains. When rows share a CDR3 protein, they turn into one entry using the most common DNA and genes. TCRdb's processing, not the authors' own work, is the source of the V and J calls. The sample table records 350,000 to 500,000 distinct CDR3 sequences; about 25% of these occur just once. The ten largest clones represent 10% to 15% of the sample.

The CDR3 runs 18 amino acids, cysteine and phenylalanine included. This entry keeps only the CDR3 DNA: 54 bases, framed from base 1. Sequences MGHRA (CDR1) and YSYEKL (CDR2) are obtained from the germline V gene. The V and J ends are trimmed by 4 bases and 3 bases, leaving 22 bases between them. PBMCs were isolated by Ficoll-Paque density gradient centrifugation. Concerning this clonotype: Its antigen is not yet known. Base qualities are not recorded, but no much larger clone differs from it by a single base.

The receptor comes from an adult woman who had mild COVID-19 (a few samples of this study predate the infection). The sample titles of this study are shuffled in the database, so cell type and time point are left out; the donor was told from shared clones. Sequenced input: PBMCs or a T cell subset sorted from them (not recorded which). The V and J segments used are TRBV4-1 and TRBJ1-5; there is no confident call for the D gene. In nucleotides, the sequence is TGCGCCAGCAGCCCACAAAGCATGACGTATGGCACCAATCAGCCCCAGCATTTT. It is translated as CASSPQSMTYGTNQPQHF.